This T cell receptor (beta chain) was captured in a study of T cell responses to AZD1222 COVID-19 vaccine. Findings and caveats of the study: An increase in Spike-specific TCR breadth and depth was observed after two AZD1222 doses. Donor demographics were predominantly white British with a female majority; clonal diversity may be underestimated. Among spike-specific TCRs, nearly half reportedly target unmutated variant regions. No repertoire was sampled before or during the peak T cell response, only after it.

This CDR3 has 16 amino acids. Germline CDR1 KGHSH, CDR2 LQKENI. V was clipped by 4 bases and J by 0 bases, with 13 bases between them. Data came from immunoSEQ multiplex PCR; TCRdb stores just in-frame clones and leaves some out. This table holds around 110,000 clones, roughly 85% found once. This clone was seen once. The antigen remains unidentified. This specimen consisted of peripheral blood, obtained on day 0 of MenACWY control vaccination. The gene calls are TRBV18 and TRBJ1-3; possibly TRBD1 for D (5 bases). This TCR was recovered from an adult in good health. The CDR3 bases are TGTGCCAGCTCACTAATGGAAGGGACCTCTGGAAACACCATATATTTT. It encodes CASSLMEGTSGNTIYF. The variable domain in full, completed from reference TRBV18 and TRBJ1-3, reads NAGVMQNPRHLVRRRGQEARLRCSPMKGHSHVYWYRQLPEEGLKFMVYLQKENIIDESGMPKERFSAEFPKEGPSILRIQQVVRGDSAAYFCASSLMEGTSGNTIYFGEGSWLTVV.